One and the same sample provided the 17 T cell receptor beta chains below, sequenced in a study of shared clonotypes between healthy human individuals. Here immunoSEQ multiplex PCR was the method, and the copy in TCRdb shows in-frame clones only, minus some. The table records nearly 2 million clones, about 95% of them present only once. CD45RO negativity and positive selection for CCR7 defined naive CD8 cells, a population that excluded terminally differentiated effector memory CD45RA+ cells. The source material was naive CD8+ T cells sorted from blood. These TCRs come from a man between 18 and 35 years old in good health.

As DNA, the CDR3 is TGTGCCATCAGTGACACACGGAACACTGAAGCTTTCTTT. This translates into CAISDTRNTEAFF. The J gene is TRBJ1-1, the V gene TRBV10-3; no definite D call. The germline gives CDR1 ENHRY, CDR2 SYGVKD. The CDR3 has 13 amino acids. Trimming shortened V by 3 bases and J by 1 base, and 6 bases separated the two germline ends.

The genes are TRBV9 and TRBJ2-2; D gene uncertain. Per the germline V gene, CDR1 is SGDLS and CDR2 is YYNGEE. Trimming took 4 bases from V and 6 from J, leaving 13 bases between them. This CDR3 has 14 amino acids. The CDR3 region is CASSSGPEPGELFF. As DNA, the CDR3 is TGTGCCAGCAGCTCAGGCCCGGAGCCCGGGGAGCTGTTTTTT.

The gene calls are TRBV6-5 and TRBJ2-3, with 7 bases fitting TRBD2. The CDR3 has 15 amino acids. Trimming at V came to 2 bases and at J to 0 bases, leaving 2 bases not matched to a gene. The germline V gene has CDR1 MNHEY and CDR2 SVGAGI. The CDR3 DNA is TGTGCCAGCAGTTACCCTAGCGGTAGCACAGATACGCAGTATTTT. Amino acids: CASSYPSGSTDTQYF.

The chain links TRBV2 to TRBJ2-3, with 9 bases aligning to TRBD1. The germline CDR1 and CDR2 sequences are SNHLY and FYNNEI. The CDR3 runs 14 residues. Losses at the gene ends were 8 bases for V and 6 bases for J; bases not matched to a gene: 9. The CDR3, as DNA: TGTGCCAGCGGGGGACAGGGCTTAAGGGATACGCAGTATTTT. Translation gives CASGGQGLRDTQYF.

This clone is a singleton in its sample. The J gene is TRBJ2-5, the V gene TRBV5-1; a weak D match, TRBD1 (7 bases). Germline CDR1 reads SGHRS; CDR2 reads YFSETQ. CDR3 length: 14 amino acids. V gave up 4 bases and J gave up 5 bases, with 15 bases separating them. The CDR3 DNA follows: TGCGCCAGCAGCCCGGAGGGGGCCTGGGAGACCCAGTACTTC. Translated: CASSPEGAWETQYF.

The chain joins TRBV5-6 to TRBJ2-3; no firm D call. The CDR3 runs 14 residues. V dropped 4 bases and J dropped 0 bases, with 9 bases sitting between them. Germline assignment: CDR1 SGHDT and CDR2 YYEEEE. CDR3 coding DNA: TGTGCCAGCAGCCCTACATTTAGCACAGATACGCAGTATTTT. It translates to CASSPTFSTDTQYF.

CDR3 DNA: TGTGCCAGCAGCTTAAGGTCAAGTTCGGCGGAAGTCTATAGCAATCAGCCCCAGCATTTT. Its translation: CASSLRSSSAEVYSNQPQHF. The chain recombines TRBV11-3 with TRBJ1-5; D is uncertain. In germline, CDR1 is SGHNT, CDR2 YENEEA. Between the trimmed V and J ends, which lost 2 bases and 0 bases, there was a span of 23 bases. CDR3 length: 20 residues.

To note about this clone: Other DNA sequences in this sample translate to the same CDR3. The chain joins TRBV14 to TRBJ2-7, with D tentatively TRBD2 (5 bases). Germline assignment: CDR1 SGHDN and CDR2 FVKESK. Trimming took 0 bases from V and 5 from J, leaving 8 bases between them. CDR3 length equals 13 residues. The CDR3 nucleotides are TGTGCCAGCAGCCAAGATCGGGGTAACGAGCAGTACTTC. Its translation: CASSQDRGNEQYF.

Of note for this clone: The identical CDR3 is also encoded by other nucleotide sequences in the sample. In DNA, the CDR3 is TGCGCCAGCAGCCCTGGGACTAGCGGCTACGAGCAGTACTTC. The encoded protein is CASSPGTSGYEQYF. The chain employs TRBV4-3 and TRBJ2-7; the match to TRBD2 covers 11 bases. This CDR3 comprises 14 residues. Germline V gene sequence: CDR1 LGHNA, CDR2 YSLEER. The junction had 2 bases not matched to a gene; V was cut back by 4 bases and J by 3 bases.

This chain joins TRBV28 and TRBJ2-7; 8 bases line up with TRBD2. Unmatched junction bases numbered 20, after V lost 3 bases and J lost 4 bases. Germline CDR1 and CDR2: MDHEN and SYDVKM. This CDR3 contains 19 residues. Here the CDR3 reads CASSFSVEVSGAGGYEQYF. CDR3 nucleotide sequence: TGTGCCAGCAGTTTTTCGGTAGAAGTCTCAGGGGCGGGGGGTTACGAGCAGTACTTC.

This chain joins TRBV13 and TRBJ1-1; TRBD1 matches at 10 bases. With 4 bases clipped from V and 10 bases from J, the junction kept 24 bases outside the gene matches. The germline V gene has CDR1 PRHDT and CDR2 FYEKMQ (reference sequence). This CDR3 is built from 19 residues. DNA for the CDR3: TGTGCCAGCAGCTCGACCCCCGGACAGGGGGGAGGAGTCCTTTACCGAGCTTTCTTT. Its protein product is CASSSTPGQGGGVLYRAFF.

This chain links TRBV2 with TRBJ2-7, with no clear D. The germline V and J ends were trimmed by 8 bases and 1 base, with 12 bases remaining between them. CDR3 size: 13 residues. Germline-derived CDR1 and CDR2 are SNHLY and FYNNEI. CDR3 sequence: CASLGQQSYEQYF. The CDR3, as DNA: TGTGCCAGCCTAGGCCAGCAATCCTACGAGCAGTACTTC.

This chain links TRBV7-8 with TRBJ1-5; D may be TRBD1 (6 bases). Germline V gene sequence: CDR1 SGHVS, CDR2 FQNEAQ. The CDR3 loop spans 17 amino acids. V lost 5 bases, J lost 5 bases, and 22 bases lay in between. The CDR3 here is CASSLLMRGHADQPQHF. DNA of the CDR3: TGTGCCAGCAGCCTCTTAATGCGGGGACACGCCGATCAGCCCCAGCATTTT.

V and J are TRBV4-1 and TRBJ2-2, with D unclear. Deletions cut 0 bases from V and 1 base from J, with 12 bases between. The CDR3 consists of 17 residues. CDR1 is MGHRA and CDR2 is YSYEKL in the germline V gene. CDR3 in DNA: TGCGCCAGCAGCCAAGAAAGCCTTGGGATGAACACCGGGGAGCTGTTTTTT. Protein sequence: CASSQESLGMNTGELFF.

The chain joins TRBV10-3 to TRBJ1-1, with 7 bases identical to TRBD1. Trimming took 3 bases from V and 6 from J; bases not matched to a gene: 10. CDR1 is ENHRY, CDR2 SYGVKD, per germline. The CDR3 has 15 residues. The CDR3 region is CAISDQVGGDPEAFF. In nucleotides, the CDR3 is TGTGCCATCAGTGATCAGGTAGGGGGCGACCCTGAAGCTTTCTTT.

This chain joins TRBV5-1 and TRBJ2-1, with 13 bases identical to TRBD2. This CDR3 comprises 21 residues. Germline lookup yields CDR1 SGHRS and CDR2 YFSETQ. Losses at the gene ends were 4 bases for V and 5 bases for J; bases not matched to a gene: 21. CDR3 bases: TGCGCCAGCAGCCCAGGACTAGCGGGAGTGCTTCGACCATTACCGGACAATGAGCAGTTCTTC. It yields the protein CASSPGLAGVLRPLPDNEQFF.

V gene TRBV6-6 combines with J gene TRBJ2-3, with D perhaps TRBD2 (5 bases). The V and J ends lost 8 bases and 5 bases respectively, with 11 bases between them. This CDR3 spans 12 amino acids. Per the germline V gene, CDR1 is MNHNY and CDR2 is SVGAGI (reference sequence). The CDR3 region is CASRGVGDTQYF. As DNA, the CDR3 is TGTGCCAGCCGGGGAGTAGGAGATACGCAGTATTTT.